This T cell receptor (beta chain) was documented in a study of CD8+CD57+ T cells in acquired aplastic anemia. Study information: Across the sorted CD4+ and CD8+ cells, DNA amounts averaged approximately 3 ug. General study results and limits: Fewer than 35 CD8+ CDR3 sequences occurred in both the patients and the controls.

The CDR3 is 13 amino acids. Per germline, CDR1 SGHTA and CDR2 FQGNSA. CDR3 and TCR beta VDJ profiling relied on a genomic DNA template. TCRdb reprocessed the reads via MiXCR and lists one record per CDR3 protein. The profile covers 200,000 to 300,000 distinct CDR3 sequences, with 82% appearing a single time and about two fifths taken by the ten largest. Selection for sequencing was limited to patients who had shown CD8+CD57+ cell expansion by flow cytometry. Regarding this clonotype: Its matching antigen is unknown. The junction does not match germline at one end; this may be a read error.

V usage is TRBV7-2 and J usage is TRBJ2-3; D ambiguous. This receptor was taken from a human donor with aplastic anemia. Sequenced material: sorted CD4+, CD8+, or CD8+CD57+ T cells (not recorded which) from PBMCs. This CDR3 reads CASSGQRTDTEYF. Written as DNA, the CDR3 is TGTGCCAGCAGCGGGCAGCGTACAGATACGGAGTATTTT.